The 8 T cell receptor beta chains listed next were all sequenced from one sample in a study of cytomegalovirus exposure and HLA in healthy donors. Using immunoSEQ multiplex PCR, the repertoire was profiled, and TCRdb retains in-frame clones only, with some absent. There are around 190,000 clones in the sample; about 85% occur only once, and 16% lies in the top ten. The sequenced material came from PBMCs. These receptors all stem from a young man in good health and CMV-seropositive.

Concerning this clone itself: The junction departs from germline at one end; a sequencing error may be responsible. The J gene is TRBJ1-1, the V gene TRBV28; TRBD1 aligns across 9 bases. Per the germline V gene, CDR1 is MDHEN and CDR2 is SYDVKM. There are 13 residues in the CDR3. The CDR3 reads CASILTGGPEAFF. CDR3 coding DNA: TGTGCCAGCATTTTAACAGGGGGCCCTGAAGCTTTCTTT.

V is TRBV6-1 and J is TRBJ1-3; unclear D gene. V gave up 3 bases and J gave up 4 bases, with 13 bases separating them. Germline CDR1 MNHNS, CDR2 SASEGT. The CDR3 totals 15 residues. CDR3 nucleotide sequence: TGTGCCAGCAGTGAGTTGGCGGCCAGCGGAAACACCATATATTTT. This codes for CASSELAASGNTIYF.

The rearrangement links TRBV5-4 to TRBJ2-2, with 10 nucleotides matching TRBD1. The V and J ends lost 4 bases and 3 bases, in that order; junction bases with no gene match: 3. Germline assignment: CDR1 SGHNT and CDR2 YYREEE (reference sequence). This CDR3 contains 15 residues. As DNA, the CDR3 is TGTGCCAGCAGCCAAGGACAGGGGGACACCGGGGAGCTGTTTTTT. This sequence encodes CASSQGQGDTGELFF.

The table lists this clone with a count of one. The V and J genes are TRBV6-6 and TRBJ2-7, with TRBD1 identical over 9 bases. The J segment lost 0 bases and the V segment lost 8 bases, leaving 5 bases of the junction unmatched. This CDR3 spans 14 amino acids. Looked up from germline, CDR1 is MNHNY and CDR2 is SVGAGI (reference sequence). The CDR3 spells CASSGQGSSYEQYF. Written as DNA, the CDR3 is TGTGCCAGCTCGGGACAGGGAAGCTCCTACGAGCAGTACTTC.

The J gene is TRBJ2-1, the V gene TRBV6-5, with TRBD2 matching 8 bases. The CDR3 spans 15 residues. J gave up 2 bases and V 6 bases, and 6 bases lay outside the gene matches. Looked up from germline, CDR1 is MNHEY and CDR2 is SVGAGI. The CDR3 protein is CASSSGGAAYNEQFF. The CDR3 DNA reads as TGTGCCAGCAGCAGCGGGGGAGCTGCCTACAATGAGCAGTTCTTC.

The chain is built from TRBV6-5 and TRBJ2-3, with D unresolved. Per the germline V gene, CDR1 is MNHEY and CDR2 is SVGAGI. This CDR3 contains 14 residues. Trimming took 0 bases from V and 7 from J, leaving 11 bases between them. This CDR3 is CASSYSRLRNTQYF. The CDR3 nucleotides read TGTGCCAGCAGTTACTCGCGACTTAGGAATACGCAGTATTTT.

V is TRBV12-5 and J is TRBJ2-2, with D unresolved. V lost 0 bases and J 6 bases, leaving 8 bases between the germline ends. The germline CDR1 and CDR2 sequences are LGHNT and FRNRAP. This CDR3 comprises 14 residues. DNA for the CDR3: TGTGCTAGTGGTTTGGTAGAGGCCCCCGGGGAGCTGTTTTTT. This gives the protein CASGLVEAPGELFF.

CDR3 sequence: CASSLGAGGPSEQFF. CDR3 coding DNA: TGCGCCAGCAGCTTGGGAGCGGGAGGGCCCAGTGAGCAGTTCTTC. The chain joins TRBV5-1 to TRBJ2-1, with 10 bases lining up with TRBD2. Germline-derived CDR1 and CDR2 are SGHRS and YFSETQ. The CDR3 sequence is 15 residues long. Trimming removed 0 bases from V and 9 bases from J; junction bases left unmatched: 6.